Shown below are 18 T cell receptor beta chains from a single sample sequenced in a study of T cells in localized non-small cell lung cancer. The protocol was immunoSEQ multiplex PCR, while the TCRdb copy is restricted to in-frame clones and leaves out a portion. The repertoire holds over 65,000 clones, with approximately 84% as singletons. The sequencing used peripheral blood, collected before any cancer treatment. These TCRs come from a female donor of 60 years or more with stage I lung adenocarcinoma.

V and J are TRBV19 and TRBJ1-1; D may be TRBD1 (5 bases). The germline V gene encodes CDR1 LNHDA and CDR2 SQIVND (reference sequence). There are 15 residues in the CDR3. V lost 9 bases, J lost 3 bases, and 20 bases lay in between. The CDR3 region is CASQYPGGGDTEAFF. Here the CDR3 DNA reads TGTGCCAGCCAGTATCCGGGGGGTGGGGACACTGAAGCTTTCTTT.

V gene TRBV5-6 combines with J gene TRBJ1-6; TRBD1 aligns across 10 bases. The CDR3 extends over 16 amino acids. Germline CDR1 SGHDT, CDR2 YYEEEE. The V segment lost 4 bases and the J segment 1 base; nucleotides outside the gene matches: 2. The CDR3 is CASSRGQGSYNSPLHF. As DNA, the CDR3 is TGTGCCAGCAGCAGGGGACAGGGGTCCTATAATTCACCCCTCCACTTT.

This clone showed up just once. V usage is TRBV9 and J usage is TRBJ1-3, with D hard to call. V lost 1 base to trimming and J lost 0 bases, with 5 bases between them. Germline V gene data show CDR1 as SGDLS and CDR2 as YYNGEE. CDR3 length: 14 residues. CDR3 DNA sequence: TGTGCCAGCAGCGTACAGACCTCTGGAAACACCATATATTTT. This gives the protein CASSVQTSGNTIYF.

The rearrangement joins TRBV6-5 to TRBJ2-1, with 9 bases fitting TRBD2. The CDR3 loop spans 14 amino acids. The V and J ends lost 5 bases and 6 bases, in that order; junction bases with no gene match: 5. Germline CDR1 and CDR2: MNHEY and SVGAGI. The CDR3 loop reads CASSLPGLANEQFF. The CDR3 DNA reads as TGTGCCAGCAGTCTACCGGGACTAGCCAATGAGCAGTTCTTC.

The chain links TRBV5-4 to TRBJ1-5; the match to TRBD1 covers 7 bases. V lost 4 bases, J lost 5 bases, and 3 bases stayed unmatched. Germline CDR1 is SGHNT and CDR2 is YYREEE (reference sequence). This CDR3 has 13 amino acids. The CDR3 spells CASSPGTDQPQHF. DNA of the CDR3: TGTGCCAGCAGCCCGGGGACAGATCAGCCCCAGCATTTT.

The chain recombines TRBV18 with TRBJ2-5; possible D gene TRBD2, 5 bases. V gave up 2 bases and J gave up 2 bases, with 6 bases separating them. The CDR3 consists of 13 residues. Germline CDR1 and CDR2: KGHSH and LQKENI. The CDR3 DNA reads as TGTGCCAGCTCACCAGAGCGGCAAGAGACCCAGTACTTC. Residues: CASSPERQETQYF.

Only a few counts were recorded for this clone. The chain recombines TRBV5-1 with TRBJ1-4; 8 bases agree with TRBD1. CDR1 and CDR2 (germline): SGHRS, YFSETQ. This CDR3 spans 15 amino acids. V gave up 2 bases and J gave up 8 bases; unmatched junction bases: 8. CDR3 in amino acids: CASSFPDRGDEKLFF. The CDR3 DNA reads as TGCGCCAGCAGCTTTCCTGACAGGGGTGACGAAAAACTGTTTTTT.

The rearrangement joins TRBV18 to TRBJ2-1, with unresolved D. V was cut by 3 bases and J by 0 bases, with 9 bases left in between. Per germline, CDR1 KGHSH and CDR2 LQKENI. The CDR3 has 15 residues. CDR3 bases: TGTGCCAGCTCACCTTGGAAGAGCTCCTACAATGAGCAGTTCTTC. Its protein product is CASSPWKSSYNEQFF.

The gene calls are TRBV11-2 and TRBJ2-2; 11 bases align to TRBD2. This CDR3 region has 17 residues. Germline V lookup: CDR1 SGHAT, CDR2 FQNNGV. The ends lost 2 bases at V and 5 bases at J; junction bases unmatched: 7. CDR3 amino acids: CASSLTLAGGQTGELFF. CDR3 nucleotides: TGTGCCAGCAGCTTAACATTAGCGGGGGGGCAAACCGGGGAGCTGTTTTTT. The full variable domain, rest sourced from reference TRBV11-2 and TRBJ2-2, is EAGVAQSPRYKIIEKRQSVAFWCNPISGHATLYWYQQILGQGPKLLIQFQNNGVVDDSQLPKDRFSAERLKGVDSTLKIQPAKLEDSAVYLCASSLTLAGGQTGELFFGEGSRLTVL.

The CDR3 region has the DNA TGTGCCAGCAGTCCGGGACCGGGTGGAAACACCATATATTTT. As protein: CASSPGPGGNTIYF. J is TRBJ1-3 and V is TRBV7-3; a possible D gene is TRBD1 (5 bases). V shed 6 bases and J shed 3 bases, with 12 bases lying between them. CDR3 length equals 14 residues. Germline CDR1 reads SGHTA; CDR2 reads FQGTGA. Drawing the rest from reference TRBV7-3 and TRBJ1-3, the complete variable domain is GAGVSQTPSNKVTEKGKYVELRCDPISGHTALYWYRQSLGQGPEFLIYFQGTGAADDSGLPNDRFFAVRPEGSVSTLKIQRTERGDSAVYLCASSPGPGGNTIYFGEGSWLTVV.

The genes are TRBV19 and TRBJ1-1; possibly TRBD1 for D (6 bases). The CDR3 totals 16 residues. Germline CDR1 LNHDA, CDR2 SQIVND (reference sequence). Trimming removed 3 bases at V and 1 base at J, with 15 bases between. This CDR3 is CASSILPGQGNTEAFF. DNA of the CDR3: TGTGCCAGTAGTATCCTACCGGGACAAGGGAACACTGAAGCTTTCTTT.

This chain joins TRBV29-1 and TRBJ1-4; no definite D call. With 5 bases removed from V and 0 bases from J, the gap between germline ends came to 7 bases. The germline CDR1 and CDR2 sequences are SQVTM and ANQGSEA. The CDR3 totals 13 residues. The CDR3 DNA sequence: TGCAGCGTTTCTCTTTCAACTAATGAAAAACTGTTTTTT. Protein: CSVSLSTNEKLFF.

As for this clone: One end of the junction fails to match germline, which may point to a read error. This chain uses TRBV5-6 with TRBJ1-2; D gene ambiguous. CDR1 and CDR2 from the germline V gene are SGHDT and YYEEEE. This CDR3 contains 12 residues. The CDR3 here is CASGLWGYGYTF. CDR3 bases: TGTGCCAGCGGCTTGTGGGGCTATGGCTACACCTTC.

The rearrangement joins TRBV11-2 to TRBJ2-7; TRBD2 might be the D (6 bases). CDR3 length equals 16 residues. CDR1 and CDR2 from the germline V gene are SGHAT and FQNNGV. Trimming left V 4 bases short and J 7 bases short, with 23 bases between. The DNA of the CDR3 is TGTGCCAGCAGCTCCCCCTCCCTAGCGTGGACTGGGGAGCAGTACTTC. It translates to CASSSPSLAWTGEQYF.

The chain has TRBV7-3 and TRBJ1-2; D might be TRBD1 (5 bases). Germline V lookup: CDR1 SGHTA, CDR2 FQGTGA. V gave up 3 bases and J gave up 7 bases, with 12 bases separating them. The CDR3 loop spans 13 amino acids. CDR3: CASSLEYRSGYTF. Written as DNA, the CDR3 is TGTGCCAGCAGCTTGGAATACAGGTCTGGCTACACCTTC.

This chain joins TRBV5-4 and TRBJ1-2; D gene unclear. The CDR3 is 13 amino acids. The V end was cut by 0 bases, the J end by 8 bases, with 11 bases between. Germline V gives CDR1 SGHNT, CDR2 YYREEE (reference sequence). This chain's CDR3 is CASSLGQYPGYTF. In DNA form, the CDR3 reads TGTGCCAGCAGCTTGGGGCAGTACCCCGGCTACACCTTC.

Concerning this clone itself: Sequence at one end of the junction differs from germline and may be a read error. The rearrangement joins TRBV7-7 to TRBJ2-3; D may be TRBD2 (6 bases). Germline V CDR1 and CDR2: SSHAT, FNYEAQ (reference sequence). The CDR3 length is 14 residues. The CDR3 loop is CASSPGLITDTQYF. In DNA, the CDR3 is TGTGCTAGCAGCCCGGGACTTATCACAGATACGCAGTATTTT.

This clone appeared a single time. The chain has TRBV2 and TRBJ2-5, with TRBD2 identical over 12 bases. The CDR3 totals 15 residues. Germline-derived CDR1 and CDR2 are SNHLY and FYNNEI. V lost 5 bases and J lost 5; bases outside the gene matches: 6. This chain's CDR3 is CASSPSGGAEETQYF. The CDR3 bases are TGTGCCAGCAGTCCTAGCGGGGGGGCCGAGGAGACCCAGTACTTC.